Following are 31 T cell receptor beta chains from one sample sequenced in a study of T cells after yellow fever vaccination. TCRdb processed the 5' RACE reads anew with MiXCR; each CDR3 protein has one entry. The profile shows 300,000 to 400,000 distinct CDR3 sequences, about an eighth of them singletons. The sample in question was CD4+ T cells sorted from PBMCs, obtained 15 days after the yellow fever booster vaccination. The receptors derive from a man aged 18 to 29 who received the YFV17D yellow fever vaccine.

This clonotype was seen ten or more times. DNA of the CDR3: TGTGCCAGCAGCCCTCCTTCCTACGAGCAGTACTTC. Translating it yields CASSPPSYEQYF. V usage is TRBV7-2 and J usage is TRBJ2-7; D not resolved. Germline V CDR1 and CDR2: SGHTA, FQGNSA. Deletions cut 5 bases from V and 1 base from J, with 6 bases between. The CDR3 has 12 residues.

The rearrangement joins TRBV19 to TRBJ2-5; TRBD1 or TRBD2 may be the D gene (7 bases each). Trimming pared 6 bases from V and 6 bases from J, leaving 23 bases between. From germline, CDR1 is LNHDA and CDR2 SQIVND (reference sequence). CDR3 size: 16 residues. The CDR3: CASSHPRGGKPKTQYF. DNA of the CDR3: TGTGCCAGTAGCCACCCCAGGGGGGGGAAACCGAAGACCCAGTACTTC.

CDR3 nucleotide sequence: TGTGCCACCAGTGATGGCCCAGGTGGAGATACGCAGTATTTT. Translated, it gives CATSDGPGGDTQYF. The chain combines TRBV24-1 with TRBJ2-3, with unresolved D. Trimming left V 3 bases short and J 5 bases short, with 11 bases between. The CDR3 loop spans 14 amino acids. The germline CDR1 and CDR2 sequences are KGHDR and SFDVKD.

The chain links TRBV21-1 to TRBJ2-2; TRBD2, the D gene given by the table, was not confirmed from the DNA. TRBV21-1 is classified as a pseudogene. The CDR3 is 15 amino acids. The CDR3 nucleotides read TGTGCCAGCAGCCCCCTGCGGGGGGGTACCGGGGAGCTGTTTTTT. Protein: CASSPLRGGTGELFF.

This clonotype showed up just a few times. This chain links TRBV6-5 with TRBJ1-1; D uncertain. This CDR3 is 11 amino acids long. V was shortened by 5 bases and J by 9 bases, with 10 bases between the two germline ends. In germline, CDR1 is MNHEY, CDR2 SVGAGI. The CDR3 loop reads CASSTRLKAFF. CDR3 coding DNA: TGTGCCAGCAGTACCCGACTCAAAGCTTTCTTT.

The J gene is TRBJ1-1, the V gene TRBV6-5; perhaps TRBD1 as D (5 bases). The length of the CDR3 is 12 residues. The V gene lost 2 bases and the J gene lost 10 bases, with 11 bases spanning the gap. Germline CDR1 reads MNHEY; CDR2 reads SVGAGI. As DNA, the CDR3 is TGTGCCAGCAGTTACGGGAGGGGAAGAGCTTTCTTT. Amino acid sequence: CASSYGRGRAFF.

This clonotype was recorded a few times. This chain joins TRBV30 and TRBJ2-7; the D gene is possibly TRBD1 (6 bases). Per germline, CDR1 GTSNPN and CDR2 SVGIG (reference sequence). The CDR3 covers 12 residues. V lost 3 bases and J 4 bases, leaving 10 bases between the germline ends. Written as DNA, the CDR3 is TGTGCCTGGAGGGGGGCCTTTTACGAGCAGTACTTC. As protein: CAWRGAFYEQYF.

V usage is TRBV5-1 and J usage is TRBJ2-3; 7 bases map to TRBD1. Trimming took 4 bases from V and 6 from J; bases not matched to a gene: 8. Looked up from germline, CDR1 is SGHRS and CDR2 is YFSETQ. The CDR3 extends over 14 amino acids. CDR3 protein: CASSPQGMSDTQYF. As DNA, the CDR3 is TGCGCCAGCAGCCCACAGGGGATGTCGGATACGCAGTATTTT.

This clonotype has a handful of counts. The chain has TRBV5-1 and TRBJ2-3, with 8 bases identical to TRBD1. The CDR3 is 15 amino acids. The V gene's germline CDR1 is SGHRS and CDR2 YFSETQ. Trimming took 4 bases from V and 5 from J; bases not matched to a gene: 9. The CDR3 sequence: CASSKDRALGDTQYF. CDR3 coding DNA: TGCGCCAGCAGCAAGGACAGGGCGTTAGGAGATACGCAGTATTTT.

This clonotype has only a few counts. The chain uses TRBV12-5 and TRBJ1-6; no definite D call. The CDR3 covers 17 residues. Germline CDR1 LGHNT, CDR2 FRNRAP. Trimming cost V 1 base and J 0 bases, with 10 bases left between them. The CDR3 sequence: CASGLDRRSSYNSPLHF. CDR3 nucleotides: TGTGCTAGTGGTTTGGACCGAAGGAGCTCCTATAATTCACCCCTCCACTTT. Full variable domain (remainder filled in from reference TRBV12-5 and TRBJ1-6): DARVTQTPRHKVTEMGQEVTMRCQPILGHNTVFWYRQTMMQGLELLAYFRNRAPLDDSGMPKDRFSAEMPDATLATLKIQPSEPRDSAVYFCASGLDRRSSYNSPLHFGNGTRLTVT.

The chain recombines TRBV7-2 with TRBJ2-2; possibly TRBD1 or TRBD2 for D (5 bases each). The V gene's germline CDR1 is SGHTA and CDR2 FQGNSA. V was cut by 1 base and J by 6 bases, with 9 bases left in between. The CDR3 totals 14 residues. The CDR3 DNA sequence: TGTGCCAGCAGCTTAGGCAGGGAGCCCGGGGAGCTGTTTTTT. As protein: CASSLGREPGELFF.

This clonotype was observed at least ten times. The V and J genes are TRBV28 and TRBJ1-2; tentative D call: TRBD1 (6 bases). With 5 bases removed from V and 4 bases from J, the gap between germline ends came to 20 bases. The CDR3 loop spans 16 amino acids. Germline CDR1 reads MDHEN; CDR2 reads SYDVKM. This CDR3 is CASSLEQGPDPYGYTF. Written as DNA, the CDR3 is TGTGCCAGCAGTCTGGAGCAGGGGCCGGACCCCTATGGCTACACCTTC.

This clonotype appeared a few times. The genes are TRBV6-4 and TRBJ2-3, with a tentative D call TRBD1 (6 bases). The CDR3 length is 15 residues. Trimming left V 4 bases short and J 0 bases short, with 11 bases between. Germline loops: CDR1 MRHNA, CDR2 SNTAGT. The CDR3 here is CASSGSGQSTDTQYF. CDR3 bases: TGTGCCAGCAGTGGTTCTGGACAGAGCACAGATACGCAGTATTTT.

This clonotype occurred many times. CDR3 in amino acids: CASSQGGGPSDTQYF. CDR3 bases: TGTGCCAGCAGCCAAGGCGGGGGCCCATCAGATACGCAGTATTTT. V is TRBV3-1 and J is TRBJ2-3; D possibly corresponds to TRBD2 (7 bases). The germline V and J ends were trimmed by 1 base and 4 bases, with 12 bases remaining between them. This CDR3 is built from 15 residues. The germline gives CDR1 LGHDT, CDR2 YNNKEL (reference sequence).

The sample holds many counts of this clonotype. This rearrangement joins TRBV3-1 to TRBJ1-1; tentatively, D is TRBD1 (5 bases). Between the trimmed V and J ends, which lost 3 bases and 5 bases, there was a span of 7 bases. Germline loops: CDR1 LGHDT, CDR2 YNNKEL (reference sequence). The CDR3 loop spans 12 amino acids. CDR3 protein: CASSQWGTEAFF. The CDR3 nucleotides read TGTGCCAGCAGCCAGTGGGGGACTGAAGCTTTCTTT.

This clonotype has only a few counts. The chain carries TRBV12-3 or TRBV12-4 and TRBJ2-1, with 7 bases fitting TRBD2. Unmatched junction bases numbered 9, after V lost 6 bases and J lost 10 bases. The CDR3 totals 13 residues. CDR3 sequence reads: CASSQRVLAEQFF. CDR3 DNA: TGTGCCAGCAGCCAAAGGGTACTAGCGGAGCAGTTCTTC.

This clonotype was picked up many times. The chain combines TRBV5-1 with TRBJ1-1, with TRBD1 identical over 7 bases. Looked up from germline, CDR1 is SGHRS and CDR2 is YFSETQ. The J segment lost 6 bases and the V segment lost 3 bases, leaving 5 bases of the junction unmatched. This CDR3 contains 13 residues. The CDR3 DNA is TGCGCCAGCAGCTCGACAGGGTTCTCTGAAGCTTTCTTT. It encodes CASSSTGFSEAFF. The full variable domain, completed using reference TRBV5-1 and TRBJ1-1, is KAGVTQTPRYLIKTRGQQVTLSCSPISGHRSVSWYQQTPGQGLQFLFEYFSETQRNKGNFPGRFSGRQFSNSRSEMNVSTLELGDSALYLCASSSTGFSEAFFGQGTRLTVV.

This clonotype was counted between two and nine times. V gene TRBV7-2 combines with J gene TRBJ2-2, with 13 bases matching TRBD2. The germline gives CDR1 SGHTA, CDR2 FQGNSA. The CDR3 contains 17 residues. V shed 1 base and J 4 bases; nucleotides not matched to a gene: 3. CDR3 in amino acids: CASSLEGTSGATGELFF. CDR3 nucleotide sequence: TGTGCCAGCAGCTTAGAGGGGACTAGCGGGGCCACCGGGGAGCTGTTTTTT.

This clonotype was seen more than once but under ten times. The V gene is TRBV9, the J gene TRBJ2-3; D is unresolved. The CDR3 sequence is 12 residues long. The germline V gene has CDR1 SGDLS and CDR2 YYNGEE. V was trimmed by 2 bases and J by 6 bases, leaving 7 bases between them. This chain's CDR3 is CASSVGDDTQYF. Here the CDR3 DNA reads TGTGCCAGCAGCGTGGGCGACGATACGCAGTATTTT.

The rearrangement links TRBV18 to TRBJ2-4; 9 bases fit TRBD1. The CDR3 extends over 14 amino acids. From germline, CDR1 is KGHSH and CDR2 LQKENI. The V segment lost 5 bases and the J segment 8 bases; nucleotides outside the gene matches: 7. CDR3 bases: TGTGCCAGCTCATCTCGGACAGGGGCGTACATTCAGTACTTC. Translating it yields CASSSRTGAYIQYF.

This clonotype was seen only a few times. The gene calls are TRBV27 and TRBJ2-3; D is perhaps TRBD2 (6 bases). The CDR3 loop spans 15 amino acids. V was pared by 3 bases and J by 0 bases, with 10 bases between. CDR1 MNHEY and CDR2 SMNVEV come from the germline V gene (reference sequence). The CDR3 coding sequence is TGTGCCAGCAGTTTCTGGGGGACTAGCACAGATACGCAGTATTTT. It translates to CASSFWGTSTDTQYF.

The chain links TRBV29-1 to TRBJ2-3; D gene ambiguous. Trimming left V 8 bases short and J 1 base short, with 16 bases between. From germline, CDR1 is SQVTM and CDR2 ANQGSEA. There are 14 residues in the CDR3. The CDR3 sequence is CSSLGRGGTDTQYF. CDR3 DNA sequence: TGCAGCTCCCTCGGGCGAGGAGGCACAGATACGCAGTATTTT.

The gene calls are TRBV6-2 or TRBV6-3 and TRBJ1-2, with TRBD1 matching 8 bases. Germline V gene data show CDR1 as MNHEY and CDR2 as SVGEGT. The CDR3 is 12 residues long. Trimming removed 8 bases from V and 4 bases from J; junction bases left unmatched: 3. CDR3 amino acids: CASCDRGYGYTF. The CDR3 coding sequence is TGTGCCAGCTGCGACAGGGGCTATGGCTACACCTTC.

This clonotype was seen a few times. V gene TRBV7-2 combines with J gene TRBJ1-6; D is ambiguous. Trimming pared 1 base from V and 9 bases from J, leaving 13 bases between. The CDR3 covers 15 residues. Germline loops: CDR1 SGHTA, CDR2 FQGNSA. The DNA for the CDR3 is TGTGCCAGCAGCTTAGTGTCGCCGGGAGTTTCACCCCTCCACTTT. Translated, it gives CASSLVSPGVSPLHF.

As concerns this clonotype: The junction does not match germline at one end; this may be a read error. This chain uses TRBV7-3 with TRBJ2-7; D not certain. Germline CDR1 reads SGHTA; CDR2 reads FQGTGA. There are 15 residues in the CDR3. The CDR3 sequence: CASSSYRASSYEQHF. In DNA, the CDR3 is TGTGCCAGCAGCTCCTACCGGGCCAGCTCCTACGAGCAGCACTTC.

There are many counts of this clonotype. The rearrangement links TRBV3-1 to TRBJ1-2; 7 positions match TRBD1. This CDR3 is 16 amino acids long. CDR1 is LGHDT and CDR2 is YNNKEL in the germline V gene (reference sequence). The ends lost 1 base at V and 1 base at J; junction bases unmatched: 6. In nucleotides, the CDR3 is TGTGCCAGCAGCCAAGTGACAGGGTCCTATAACTATGGCTACACCTTC. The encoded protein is CASSQVTGSYNYGYTF.

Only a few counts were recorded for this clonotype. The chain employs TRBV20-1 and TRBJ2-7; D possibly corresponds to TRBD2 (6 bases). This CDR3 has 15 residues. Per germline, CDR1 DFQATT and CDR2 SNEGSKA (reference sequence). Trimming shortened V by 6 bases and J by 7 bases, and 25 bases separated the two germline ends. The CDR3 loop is CSASAGGKNTLEQYV. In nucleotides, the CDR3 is TGCAGTGCCTCTGCTGGGGGGAAGAACACCTTGGAGCAGTACGTC.

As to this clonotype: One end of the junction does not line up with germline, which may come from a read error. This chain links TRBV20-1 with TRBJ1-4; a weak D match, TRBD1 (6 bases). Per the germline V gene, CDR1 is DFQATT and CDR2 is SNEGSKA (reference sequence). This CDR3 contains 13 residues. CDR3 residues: CSAADSRTERLFF. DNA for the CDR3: TGCAGTGCTGCGGACAGCCGTACAGAAAGACTGTTTTTT.

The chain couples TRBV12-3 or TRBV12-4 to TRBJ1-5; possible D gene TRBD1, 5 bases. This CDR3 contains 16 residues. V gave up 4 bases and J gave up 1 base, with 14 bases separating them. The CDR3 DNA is TGTGCCAGCAGTTCCCGGGCAGGGATAAGCAATCAGCCCCAGCATTTT. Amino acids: CASSSRAGISNQPQHF.

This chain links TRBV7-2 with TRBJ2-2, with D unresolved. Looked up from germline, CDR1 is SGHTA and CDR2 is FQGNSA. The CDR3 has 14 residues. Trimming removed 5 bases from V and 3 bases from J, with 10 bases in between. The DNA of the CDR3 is TGTGCCAGCAGCCGTAATCGGCACACCGGGGAGCTGTTTTTT. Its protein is CASSRNRHTGELFF.

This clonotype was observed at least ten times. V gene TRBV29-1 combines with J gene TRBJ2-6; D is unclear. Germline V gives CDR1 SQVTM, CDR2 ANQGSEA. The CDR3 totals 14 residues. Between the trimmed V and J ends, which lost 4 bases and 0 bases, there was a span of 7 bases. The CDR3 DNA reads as TGCAGCGTTGTAGGCGGCTCTGGGGCCAACGTCCTGACTTTC. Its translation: CSVVGGSGANVLTF.